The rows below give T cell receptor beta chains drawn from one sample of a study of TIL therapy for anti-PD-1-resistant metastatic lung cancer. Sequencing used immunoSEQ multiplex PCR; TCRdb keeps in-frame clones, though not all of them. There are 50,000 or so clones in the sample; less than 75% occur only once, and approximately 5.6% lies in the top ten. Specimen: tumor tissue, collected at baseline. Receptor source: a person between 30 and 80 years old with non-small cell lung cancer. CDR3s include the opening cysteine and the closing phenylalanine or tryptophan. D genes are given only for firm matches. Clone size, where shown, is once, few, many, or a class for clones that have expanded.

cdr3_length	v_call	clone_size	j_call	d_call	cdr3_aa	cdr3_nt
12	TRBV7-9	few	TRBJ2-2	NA	CASSPSIGELFF	TGTGCCAGCAGCCCTTCCATAGGGGAGCTGTTTTTT
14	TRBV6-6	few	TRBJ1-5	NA	CASSYDGAKDRADF	TGTGCCAGCAGTTATGACGGGGCCAAGGATCGGGCGGATTTT
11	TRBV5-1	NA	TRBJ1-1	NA	CASMGDTEAFF	TGCGCCAGCATGGGCGACACTGAAGCTTTCTTT
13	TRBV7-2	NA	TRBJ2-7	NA	CASRRPDGYEQYF	TGTGCCAGCAGGCGACCGGACGGGTACGAGCAGTACTTC
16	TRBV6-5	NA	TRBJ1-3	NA	CASSSLTARSGNTIYF	TGTGCCAGCAGTTCACTGACAGCCCGGAGTGGAAACACCATATATTTT
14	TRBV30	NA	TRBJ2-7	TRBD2	CAWSGTSGFYEQYF	TGTGCCTGGTCAGGGACTAGCGGGTTCTACGAGCAGTACTTC
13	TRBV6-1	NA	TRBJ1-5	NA	CASSEWGNQPQHF	TGTGCCAGCAGTGAATGGGGGAATCAGCCCCAGCATTTT
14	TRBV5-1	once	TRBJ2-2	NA	CASMDPRRSGELFF	TGCGCCAGCATGGATCCGCGCCGTAGCGGGGAGCTGTTTTTT
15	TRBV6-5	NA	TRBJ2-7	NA	CASSYGGPGAYEQYF	TGTGCCAGCAGTTACGGGGGGCCGGGCGCCTACGAGCAGTACTTC
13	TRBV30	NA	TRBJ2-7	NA	CACLKGGAYEQYF	TGTGCCTGTCTGAAGGGGGGGGCATACGAGCAGTACTTC
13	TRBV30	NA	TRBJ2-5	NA	CAWADRNQETQYF	TGTGCCTGGGCTGACAGGAACCAAGAGACCCAGTACTTC
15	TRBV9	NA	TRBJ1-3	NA	CASSVQGVSGNTIYF	TGTGCCAGCAGCGTACAGGGAGTATCTGGAAACACCATATATTTT
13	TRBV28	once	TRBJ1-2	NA	CASSPGLNYGYTF	TGTGCCAGCAGTCCGGGTCTTAACTATGGCTACACCTTC
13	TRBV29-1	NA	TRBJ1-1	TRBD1	CSVGQAMNTEAFF	TGCAGCGTGGGACAGGCAATGAACACTGAAGCTTTCTTT
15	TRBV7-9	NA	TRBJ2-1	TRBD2	CASSLGLAGGNEQFF	TGTGCCAGCAGCCTGGGACTAGCGGGAGGGAATGAGCAGTTCTTC
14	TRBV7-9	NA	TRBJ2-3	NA	CASSREISTDTQYF	TGTGCCAGCAGCCGGGAGATTAGCACAGATACGCAGTATTTT
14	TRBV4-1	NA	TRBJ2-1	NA	CASSQVQDAGEQFF	TGCGCCAGCAGCCAAGTTCAGGACGCGGGTGAGCAGTTCTTC
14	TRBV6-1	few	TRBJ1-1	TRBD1	CASTERDRSGEAFF	TGTGCCAGCACTGAAAGGGACAGGTCGGGTGAAGCTTTCTTT
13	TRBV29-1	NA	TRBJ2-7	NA	CSAEKGGGYEQYF	TGCAGCGCCGAAAAGGGAGGGGGGTACGAGCAGTACTTC
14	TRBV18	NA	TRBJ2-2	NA	CASSSDSNTGELFF	TGTGCCAGCTCATCGGACAGTAACACCGGGGAGCTGTTTTTT
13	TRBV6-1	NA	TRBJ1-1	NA	CASSVLAGTEAFF	TGTGCCAGCAGTGTGCTGGCGGGGACTGAAGCTTTCTTT
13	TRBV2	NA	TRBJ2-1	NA	CASSLSRINEQFF	TGTGCCAGCAGTCTTAGCCGAATCAATGAGCAGTTCTTC
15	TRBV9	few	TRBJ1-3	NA	CASSVEPGYTNTIYF	TGTGCCAGCAGCGTAGAACCGGGGTATACTAACACCATATATTTT
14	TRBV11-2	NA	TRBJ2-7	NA	CASSLSFGTYEQYF	TGTGCCAGCAGCTTATCGTTTGGGACCTACGAGCAGTACTTC
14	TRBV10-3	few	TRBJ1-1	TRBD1	CAIKGTGEGAEAFF	TGTGCCATAAAAGGGACAGGGGAAGGCGCTGAAGCTTTCTTT
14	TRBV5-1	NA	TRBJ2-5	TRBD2	CASSDGLAGETQYF	TGCGCCAGCAGCGACGGACTAGCTGGAGAGACCCAGTACTTC
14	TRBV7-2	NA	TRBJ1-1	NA	CASSSRRGNAEAFF	TGTGCCAGCAGCTCGCGTCGGGGGAATGCTGAAGCTTTCTTT
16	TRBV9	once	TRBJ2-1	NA	CASSVRGDPSYNEQFF	TGTGCCAGCAGCGTACGAGGAGACCCGTCCTACAATGAGCAGTTCTTC
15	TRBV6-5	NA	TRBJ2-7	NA	CASSYSRGNTYEQYF	TGTGCCAGCAGTTACTCGAGGGGGAATACCTACGAGCAGTACTTC
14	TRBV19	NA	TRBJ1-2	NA	CASSARQDPTPRAF	TGTGCCAGTAGTGCCCGACAGGACCCAACCCCTCGGGCCTTC
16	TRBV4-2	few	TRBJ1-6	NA	CASSQARDARGSPLHF	TGTGCCAGCAGCCAAGCCCGGGACGCCCGTGGTTCACCCCTCCACTTT
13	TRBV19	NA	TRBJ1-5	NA	CATIPGFGQPQHF	TGTGCCACTATACCAGGTTTCGGACAGCCCCAGCATTTT
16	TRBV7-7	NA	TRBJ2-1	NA	CASSLGVVWVANEQFF	TGTGCCAGCAGCTTAGGGGTCGTTTGGGTGGCCAATGAGCAGTTCTTC
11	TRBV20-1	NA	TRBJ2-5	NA	CSARGGGTQYF	TGCAGTGCTAGAGGGGGAGGGACCCAGTACTTC
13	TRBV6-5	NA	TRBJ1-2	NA	CASSLQVNYGYTF	TGTGCCAGCAGTTTGCAGGTTAACTATGGCTACACCTTC
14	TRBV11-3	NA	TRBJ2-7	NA	CASSSRQAPYEQYF	TGTGCCAGCAGCTCCCGCCAGGCCCCCTACGAGCAGTACTTC
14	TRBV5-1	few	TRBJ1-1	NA	CASSSTITYTEAFF	TGCGCCAGCAGCTCGACGATCACCTACACTGAAGCTTTCTTT
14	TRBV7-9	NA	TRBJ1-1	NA	CASSTQTGNTEAFF	TGTGCCAGCAGCACCCAGACAGGGAACACTGAAGCTTTCTTT
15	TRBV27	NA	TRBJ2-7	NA	CASSLSSTASYEQYF	TGTGCCAGCAGTTTATCGTCGACGGCATCCTACGAGCAGTACTTC
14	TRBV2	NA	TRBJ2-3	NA	CASSDPASTDTQYF	TGTGCCAGCAGTGATCCAGCTAGCACAGATACGCAGTATTTT
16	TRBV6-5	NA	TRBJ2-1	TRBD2	CASSLETGGSYNEQFF	TGTGCCAGCAGTTTAGAGACGGGGGGCTCCTACAATGAGCAGTTCTTC
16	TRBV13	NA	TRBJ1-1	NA	CASSPTGGGRGTEAFF	TGTGCCAGCAGCCCAACCGGGGGGGGGCGGGGCACTGAAGCTTTCTTT
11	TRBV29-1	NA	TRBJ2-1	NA	CSVDVFNEQFF	TGCAGCGTTGATGTGTTCAATGAGCAGTTCTTC
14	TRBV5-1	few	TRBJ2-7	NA	CASSLTAGADEQYF	TGCGCCAGCAGCCTTACCGCAGGGGCGGACGAGCAGTACTTC
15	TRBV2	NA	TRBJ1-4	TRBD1	CATRTGGVPNEKLFF	TGTGCCACTCGTACAGGGGGCGTACCTAATGAAAAACTGTTTTTT
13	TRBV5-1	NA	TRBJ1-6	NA	CASSLGVDSPLHF	TGCGCCAGCAGCTTAGGAGTTGATTCACCCCTCCACTTT
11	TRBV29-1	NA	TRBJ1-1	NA	CSVEMNTEAFF	TGCAGCGTTGAGATGAACACTGAAGCTTTCTTT
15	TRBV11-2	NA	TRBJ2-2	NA	CASSPTTIGTGELFF	TGTGCCAGCAGCCCGACTACAATAGGGACCGGGGAGCTGTTTTTT
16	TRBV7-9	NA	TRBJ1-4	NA	CASSSVTGSTNEKLFF	TGTGCCAGCAGCTCTGTGACGGGATCAACTAATGAAAAACTGTTTTTT
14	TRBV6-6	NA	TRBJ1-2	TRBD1	CASSVGQGGHGYTF	TGTGCCAGCAGCGTAGGACAGGGAGGACATGGCTACACCTTC
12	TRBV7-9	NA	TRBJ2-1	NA	CASSLVGDEQFF	TGTGCCAGCAGCTTGGTCGGCGATGAGCAGTTCTTC
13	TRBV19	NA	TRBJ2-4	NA	CASQQRAENIQYF	TGTGCCAGTCAACAAAGGGCCGAAAACATTCAGTACTTC
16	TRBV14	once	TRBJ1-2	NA	CASSQGGDPGYYGYTF	TGTGCCAGCAGCCAAGGAGGGGATCCTGGTTACTATGGCTACACCTTC
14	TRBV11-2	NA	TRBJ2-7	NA	CASSPGRQSYEQYF	TGTGCCAGCAGCCCAGGGCGGCAGTCCTACGAGCAGTACTTC
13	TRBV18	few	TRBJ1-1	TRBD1	CASSPPDRGLAFF	TGTGCCAGCTCACCACCAGACAGGGGGCTTGCTTTCTTT